Each of the 23 T cell receptor beta chains below was sequenced from the same sample in a study of identifying expanded T cells in peripheral blood. The assay was immunoSEQ multiplex PCR, and TCRdb's table has in-frame clones only and misses some. The sample carries about 100,000 clones, around nine tenths recorded once. The sequenced material came from blood. Receptor source: a person between 18 and 70 years old in good health.

The rearrangement uses TRBV28 and TRBJ2-7; 7 nucleotides match TRBD2. There are 16 residues in the CDR3. V trimming: 8 bases; J trimming: 0 bases; junction bases outside the gene matches: 13. In germline, CDR1 is MDHEN, CDR2 SYDVKM. CDR3 in amino acids: CASLPNFERGSYEQYF. CDR3 in DNA: TGTGCCAGCCTTCCTAACTTCGAGCGGGGCTCCTACGAGCAGTACTTC.

V usage is TRBV6-6 and J usage is TRBJ1-2; D unresolved. The V end lost 5 bases, the J end lost 0 bases, and 10 bases lay between the germline ends. This CDR3 has 14 amino acids. CDR1 and CDR2 (germline): MNHNY, SVGAGI (reference sequence). CDR3 DNA sequence: TGTGCCAGCAGTCTGGACGGTCCTAACTATGGCTACACCTTC. It specifies CASSLDGPNYGYTF.

The gene calls are TRBV10-3 and TRBJ1-2, with a possible D match to TRBD1 (6 bases). This CDR3 has 13 residues. V shed 6 bases and J shed 7 bases, with 15 bases lying between them. Germline V lookup: CDR1 ENHRY, CDR2 SYGVKD. The CDR3 sequence: CAIRSPGASGYTF. CDR3 DNA sequence: TGTGCCATCAGATCACCAGGGGCGTCTGGCTACACCTTC.

This clone was recorded only once. The genes are TRBV10-1 and TRBJ1-5; 7 bases match TRBD1. This CDR3 is 14 amino acids long. Trimming cost V 4 bases and J 6 bases; bases outside gene matches: 6. CDR1 and CDR2 (germline): WNHNN, SYGVQD (reference sequence). The CDR3 spells CASSGSSGGQPQHF. The CDR3 DNA is TGCGCCAGCAGTGGATCTTCAGGGGGTCAGCCCCAGCATTTT.

J is TRBJ2-7 and V is TRBV6-1, with D tentatively TRBD1 (5 bases). The CDR3 has 12 amino acids. The ends were cut back, 6 bases at V and 2 bases at J, with 8 bases in the middle. Germline V lookup: CDR1 MNHNS, CDR2 SASEGT. The CDR3 nucleotides are TGTGCCAGCAGGGACACCGCCTACGAGCAGTACTTC. Its translation: CASRDTAYEQYF.

The chain couples TRBV5-1 to TRBJ2-5; weak D call: TRBD1 (7 bases). V was shortened by 0 bases and J by 4 bases, with 13 bases between the two germline ends. Germline V gives CDR1 SGHRS, CDR2 YFSETQ. This CDR3 has 15 residues. The CDR3 coding sequence is TGCGCCAGCAGCTTGGCCGTGCAGGGGGGAGAGACCCAGTACTTC. Its protein is CASSLAVQGGETQYF.

This chain connects TRBV5-1 to TRBJ2-7; 8 bases map to TRBD1. The V and J ends lost 2 bases and 6 bases, in that order; junction bases with no gene match: 7. The CDR3 has 14 residues. Per germline, CDR1 SGHRS and CDR2 YFSETQ. The CDR3 nucleotides are TGCGCCAGCAGCTTTGGCCAGGGGGCTTCCGAGCAGTACTTC. Residues: CASSFGQGASEQYF.

The CDR3 nucleotides read TGTGCCAGCAGTCGGGGGGGAAGGGGGAGCTATGAAAAACTGTTTTTT. It specifies CASSRGGRGSYEKLFF. The V call is TRBV27, the J call TRBJ1-4, with TRBD1 as a possible D gene (6 bases). This CDR3 is built from 16 residues. Germline values: CDR1 MNHEY, CDR2 SMNVEV (reference sequence). V lost 5 bases and J 6 bases, leaving 19 bases between the germline ends.

The gene calls are TRBV7-2 and TRBJ1-2; no clear D gene. The CDR3 loop spans 12 amino acids. Germline assignment: CDR1 SGHTA and CDR2 FQGNSA. V lost 5 bases to trimming and J lost 3 bases, with 7 bases between them. CDR3 in amino acids: CASSPRHYGYTF. CDR3 coding DNA: TGTGCCAGCAGCCCACGACACTATGGCTACACCTTC.

V usage is TRBV7-9 and J usage is TRBJ2-1; D might be TRBD2 (5 bases). The CDR3 is made up of 16 amino acids. Germline V lookup: CDR1 SEHNR, CDR2 FQNEAQ (reference sequence). V was cut by 1 base and J by 0 bases, with 10 bases left in between. The CDR3 spells CASSLGESGSYNEQFF. Here the CDR3 DNA reads TGTGCCAGCAGCTTAGGGGAGTCTGGCTCCTACAATGAGCAGTTCTTC.

The J gene is TRBJ1-2, the V gene TRBV18; D unresolved. V was trimmed by 4 bases and J by 4 bases, leaving 16 bases between them. Germline loops: CDR1 KGHSH, CDR2 LQKENI. The length of the CDR3 is 15 residues. CDR3 nucleotides: TGTGCCAGCTCACAAAACTACGACGGTGCCTATGGCTACACCTTC. It translates to CASSQNYDGAYGYTF.

The rearrangement joins TRBV13 to TRBJ2-3; no clear D gene. The CDR3 covers 12 residues. The germline V and J ends were trimmed by 2 bases and 4 bases, with 4 bases remaining between them. Germline V lookup: CDR1 PRHDT, CDR2 FYEKMQ (reference sequence). Written as DNA, the CDR3 is TGTGCCAGCAGCTTACCCCCAGATACGCAGTATTTT. Its protein product is CASSLPPDTQYF. The variable domain in full, completed from reference TRBV13 and TRBJ2-3, reads AAGVIQSPRHLIKEKRETATLKCYPIPRHDTVYWYQQGPGQDPQFLISFYEKMQSDKGSIPDRFSAQQFSDYHSELNMSSLELGDSALYFCASSLPPDTQYFGPGTRLTVL.

The chain is built from TRBV7-2 and TRBJ2-3; no definite D call. V was trimmed by 2 bases and J by 0 bases, leaving 6 bases between them. Per germline, CDR1 SGHTA and CDR2 FQGNSA. The CDR3 totals 14 residues. This chain's CDR3 is CASSLSASTDTQYF. The CDR3 region has the DNA TGTGCCAGCAGCTTATCCGCGAGCACAGATACGCAGTATTTT.

The V call is TRBV4-3, the J call TRBJ2-1; D not certain. The germline CDR1 and CDR2 sequences are LGHNA and YSLEER. This CDR3 has 14 amino acids. Between the trimmed V and J ends, which lost 0 bases and 8 bases, there was a span of 11 bases. The DNA of the CDR3 is TGCGCCAGCAGCCAAGAGTATCTTTCTCATGAGCAGTTCTTC. Translated: CASSQEYLSHEQFF.

V gene TRBV11-2 combines with J gene TRBJ2-5; 8 bases fit TRBD1. CDR1 and CDR2 from the germline V gene are SGHAT and FQNNGV. V dropped 4 bases and J dropped 4; count of bases not matched to a gene: 5. The CDR3 contains 14 residues. CDR3 nucleotide sequence: TGTGCCAGCAGCTCGACAGGGGAGGCAGAGACCCAGTACTTC. Encoded protein: CASSSTGEAETQYF.

This clone was observed once. The chain recombines TRBV11-1 with TRBJ2-2; tentative D call: TRBD1 (5 bases). This CDR3 comprises 15 residues. Trimming cost V 2 bases and J 0 bases, with 7 bases left between them. Germline-derived CDR1 and CDR2 are SGHAT and FQDESV (reference sequence). The CDR3 is CASSLQTANTGELFF. CDR3 coding DNA: TGTGCCAGCAGCTTACAGACAGCGAACACCGGGGAGCTGTTTTTT.

The rearrangement joins TRBV6-7 to TRBJ2-7; the D call may be TRBD1 or TRBD2 (5 bases each). TRBV6-7 is an ORF; its function is uncertain. V lost 2 bases and J lost 0, with 20 bases in between. This CDR3 has 18 residues. CDR3 region: CASSYIPGDDSSSYEQYF. CDR3 bases: TGTGCCAGCAGTTACATCCCCGGGGACGACTCGAGCTCCTACGAGCAGTACTTC.

The J gene is TRBJ2-3, the V gene TRBV18; a weak D match, TRBD2 (6 bases). V shed 6 bases and J shed 4 bases, with 11 bases lying between them. Germline V gives CDR1 KGHSH, CDR2 LQKENI. The CDR3 is 13 residues long. The CDR3 DNA follows: TGTGCCAGCTCCCCAGGGACTGCAGATACGCAGTATTTT. This sequence encodes CASSPGTADTQYF.

The chain joins TRBV12-5 to TRBJ2-2; a weak D match, TRBD2 (6 bases). Per the germline V gene, CDR1 is LGHNT and CDR2 is FRNRAP. V was trimmed by 6 bases and J by 6 bases, leaving 17 bases between them. The CDR3 totals 15 residues. This CDR3 is CASGNSKSGAGELFF. Here the CDR3 DNA reads TGTGCTAGTGGGAACTCAAAATCGGGGGCCGGGGAGCTGTTTTTT. Filled out from reference TRBV12-5 and TRBJ2-2, the complete variable domain reads DARVTQTPRHKVTEMGQEVTMRCQPILGHNTVFWYRQTMMQGLELLAYFRNRAPLDDSGMPKDRFSAEMPDATLATLKIQPSEPRDSAVYFCASGNSKSGAGELFFGEGSRLTVL.

CDR3 DNA: TGTGCCAGCAGACAGAGAGAGGGGCCGGTCGGAGAGACCCAGTACTTC. This codes for CASRQREGPVGETQYF. The chain has TRBV5-6 and TRBJ2-5, with D perhaps assigned TRBD1 or TRBD2 (5 bases each). This CDR3 is 16 amino acids long. Per the germline V gene, CDR1 is SGHDT and CDR2 is YYEEEE. V lost 5 bases and J lost 4, with 21 bases in between.

The J gene is TRBJ2-2, the V gene TRBV7-8; D call uncertain. In germline, CDR1 is SGHVS, CDR2 FQNEAQ. Trimming took off 1 base at V and 6 bases at J, with 24 bases between the two ends. The CDR3 covers 19 residues. For the CDR3, the DNA is TGTGCCAGCAGCTTAGTTGGTTTAGGACGTACCACTCGGGCCGGGGAGCTGTTTTTT. It yields the protein CASSLVGLGRTTRAGELFF.

The chain combines TRBV5-1 with TRBJ2-7; D is unresolved. The CDR3 is made up of 14 amino acids. Germline V gives CDR1 SGHRS, CDR2 YFSETQ. The V and J ends lost 0 bases and 2 bases respectively, with 9 bases between them. The CDR3 DNA follows: TGCGCCAGCAGCTTGGCCGCTCGTACCTACGAGCAGTACTTC. Translation: CASSLAARTYEQYF.

The chain employs TRBV11-2 and TRBJ2-5, with D hard to call. The V and J ends lost 2 bases and 2 bases respectively, with 15 bases between them. Germline V gene lookup returns CDR1 SGHAT and CDR2 FQNNGV. This CDR3 has 16 residues. CDR3 DNA: TGTGCCAGCAGCTTATTATCTTGGTCAGAGCAAGAGACCCAGTACTTC. Encoded protein: CASSLLSWSEQETQYF.